One and the same sample provided the 7 T cell receptor beta chains below, sequenced in a study of beta chain features in type 1 diabetes. Expressed TCRB transcripts were sequenced after all isolated RNA was converted to cDNA. TCRdb's copy holds only in-frame clones and misses some; the assay was immunoSEQ multiplex PCR. This table has about 150,000 clones, approximately 8.1% appearing once. Sequencing was done on a sample of central memory CD4+ T cells from blood. These receptors came from a young man in good health.

This clone was seen many times. The chain recombines TRBV18 with TRBJ2-5, with a weak D call TRBD1 (5 bases). The CDR3 is 13 residues long. Germline assignment: CDR1 KGHSH and CDR2 LQKENI. The ends were cut back, 5 bases at V and 3 bases at J, with 10 bases in the middle. The CDR3 reads CASSSSTEETQYF. CDR3 sequence (DNA): TGTGCCAGCTCATCCTCGACAGAAGAGACCCAGTACTTC.

The genes are TRBV28 and TRBJ2-5; TRBD2 might be the D (6 bases). CDR1 MDHEN and CDR2 SYDVKM come from the germline V gene. The CDR3 consists of 15 residues. V shed 1 base and J shed 4 bases, with 13 bases lying between them. CDR3 residues: CASSLFTSFRETQYF. Written as DNA, the CDR3 is TGTGCCAGCAGTTTATTTACTAGCTTTCGAGAGACCCAGTACTTC.

This clone was seen only a few times. The gene calls are TRBV19 and TRBJ2-1; D is undetermined. The CDR3 is 13 amino acids. V lost 6 bases and J 0 bases, leaving 6 bases between the germline ends. Per the germline V gene, CDR1 is LNHDA and CDR2 is SQIVND (reference sequence). The CDR3, as DNA: TGTGCCAGTAGGCCAGGCTCCTACAATGAGCAGTTCTTC. Protein product: CASRPGSYNEQFF.

The V and J genes are TRBV4-2 and TRBJ2-2; the D is unclear. The V end lost 4 bases, the J end lost 1 base, and 10 bases lay between the germline ends. Germline CDR1 reads LGHNA; CDR2 reads YNFKEQ. The length of the CDR3 is 15 residues. CDR3: CASSLILVNTGELFF. The CDR3 DNA sequence: TGTGCCAGCAGCCTCATACTGGTGAACACCGGGGAGCTGTTTTTT.

This clone was found a few times. The chain couples TRBV5-4 to TRBJ2-5; 7 bases are shared with TRBD1. Germline assignment: CDR1 SGHNT and CDR2 YYREEE (reference sequence). This CDR3 is 14 amino acids long. J lost 2 bases, V lost 10 bases, and 11 bases had no gene match. The CDR3 bases are TGTGCCGGGTCATGGGGCAGGGGGCAAGAGACCCAGTACTTC. Amino acids: CAGSWGRGQETQYF.

This clone was observed a few times. V gene TRBV27 combines with J gene TRBJ1-5, with D perhaps TRBD1 (6 bases). V was trimmed by 2 bases and J by 7 bases, leaving 15 bases between them. Germline V gene sequence: CDR1 MNHEY, CDR2 SMNVEV (reference sequence). CDR3 length equals 15 residues. This chain's CDR3 is CASSLTRGQGQPQHF. CDR3 DNA sequence: TGTGCCAGCAGTTTAACCAGGGGCCAAGGGCAGCCCCAGCATTTT.

The sample holds a few counts of this clone. V gene TRBV20-1 combines with J gene TRBJ1-2; weak D call: TRBD1 (5 bases). Germline V CDR1 and CDR2: DFQATT, SNEGSKA (reference sequence). This CDR3 has 11 amino acids. With 7 bases removed from V and 4 bases from J, the gap between germline ends came to 10 bases. The CDR3 sequence is CSVGQGYGYTF. CDR3 sequence (DNA): TGCAGTGTAGGGCAGGGCTATGGCTACACCTTC.